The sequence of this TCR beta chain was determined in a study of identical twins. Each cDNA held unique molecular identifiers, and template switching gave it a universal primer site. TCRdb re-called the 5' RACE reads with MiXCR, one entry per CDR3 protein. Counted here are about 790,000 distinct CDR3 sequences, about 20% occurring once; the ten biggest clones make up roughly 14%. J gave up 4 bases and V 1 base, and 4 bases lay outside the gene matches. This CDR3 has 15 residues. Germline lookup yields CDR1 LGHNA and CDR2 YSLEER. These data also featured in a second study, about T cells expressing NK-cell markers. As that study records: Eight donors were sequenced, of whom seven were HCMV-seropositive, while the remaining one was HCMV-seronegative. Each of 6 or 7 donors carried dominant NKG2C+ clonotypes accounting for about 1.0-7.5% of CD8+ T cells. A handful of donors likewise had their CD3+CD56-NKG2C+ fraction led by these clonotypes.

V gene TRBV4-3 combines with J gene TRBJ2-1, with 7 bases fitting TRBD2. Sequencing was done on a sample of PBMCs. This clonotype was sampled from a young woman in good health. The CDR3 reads CASSQAGAGYNEQFF. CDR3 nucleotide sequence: TGCGCCAGCAGCCAAGCGGGAGCGGGGTACAATGAGCAGTTCTTC.